This T cell receptor (beta chain) emerged from a study of T-cell memory formation after mild COVID-19. TCRdb reanalysed the 5' RACE reads using MiXCR and keeps one entry per CDR3 protein. The data show around 200,000 distinct CDR3 sequences, with 7.5% to 10% seen just once and about 3.8% held by the top ten. The trim removed 5 bases at V and 0 bases at J, leaving 6 bases unmatched. CDR3 length: 15 residues. The V gene's germline CDR1 is MNHNY and CDR2 SVGAGI (reference sequence). Many counts were recorded for this clonotype. The specimen was PBMCs or a T cell subset sorted from them (not recorded which). This TCR came from a man between 18 and 29 years old who had mild COVID-19 (a few samples of this study predate the infection). Cell type and time point are not known. The rearrangement uses TRBV6-6 and TRBJ2-5; 7 bases are shared with TRBD1. The CDR3 DNA reads TGTGCCAGCAGTGACCGGGACAGATACCAAGAGACCCAGTACTTC. It specifies CASSDRDRYQETQYF.